These 15 T cell receptor beta chains were all obtained from the same sample, sequenced in a study of blood T cell repertoires in COVID-19. Profiling relied on immunoSEQ multiplex PCR, and the TCRdb table lists in-frame clones only, not all of them. The table records roughly 140,000 clones, approximately 82% of them present only once. The source material was peripheral blood. The origin of the receptors is a woman aged 45-65 years in a cohort sampled during active or convalescent COVID-19.

The rearrangement uses TRBV4-3 and TRBJ2-3; 13 bases are shared with TRBD2. Germline V gene data show CDR1 as LGHNA and CDR2 as YSLEER. Unmatched junction bases numbered 9, after V lost 4 bases and J lost 2 bases. The CDR3 is 18 residues long. This chain's CDR3 is CASSPGTSGEQNTDTQYF. CDR3 coding DNA: TGCGCCAGCAGCCCCGGGACTAGCGGGGAACAGAACACAGATACGCAGTATTTT.

This chain connects TRBV5-1 to TRBJ2-7, with a tentative D call TRBD2 (5 bases). V was cut by 0 bases and J by 0 bases, with 7 bases left in between. The germline V gene has CDR1 SGHRS and CDR2 YFSETQ. The CDR3 loop spans 14 amino acids. CDR3 DNA sequence: TGCGCCAGCAGCTTGGCGGGGTTCTCCTACGAGCAGTACTTC. Translated: CASSLAGFSYEQYF.

This clone showed up just a few times. This CDR3 reads CASSSQGGNEKLFF. The CDR3 coding sequence is TGCGCCAGCAGCTCGCAGGGGGGAAATGAAAAACTGTTTTTT. The chain carries TRBV5-1 and TRBJ1-4; 7 bases map to TRBD1. The J segment lost 5 bases and the V segment lost 3 bases, leaving 4 bases of the junction unmatched. The CDR3 is 14 residues long. The V gene's germline CDR1 is SGHRS and CDR2 YFSETQ.

The chain has TRBV2 and TRBJ2-2; 9 nucleotides align to TRBD1. CDR1 SNHLY and CDR2 FYNNEI come from the germline V gene. The CDR3 spans 15 residues. J gave up 7 bases and V 3 bases, and 6 bases lay outside the gene matches. CDR3 protein: CASSEGTGRVGELFF. In DNA form, the CDR3 reads TGTGCCAGCAGTGAGGGGACAGGGAGGGTCGGGGAGCTGTTTTTT.

The chain combines TRBV7-9 with TRBJ2-2; D is unresolved. This CDR3 is 13 amino acids long. V lost 5 bases to trimming and J lost 2 bases, with 6 bases between them. Germline-derived CDR1 and CDR2 are SEHNR and FQNEAQ (reference sequence). This chain's CDR3 is CASSHTNTGELFF. DNA of the CDR3: TGTGCCAGCAGCCATACTAACACCGGGGAGCTGTTTTTT.

The J gene is TRBJ2-5, the V gene TRBV21-1; TRBD2, the table's D call, was not compared with the DNA. TRBV21-1 is deemed a pseudogene. The CDR3 consists of 14 residues. The CDR3 loop is CASNPGGPKETQYF. CDR3 DNA sequence: TGTGCCAGCAACCCGGGGGGGCCAAAAGAGACCCAGTACTTC.

V is TRBV7-8 and J is TRBJ2-3; D is possibly TRBD2 (6 bases). The V and J ends lost 5 bases and 4 bases respectively, with 16 bases between them. The CDR3 extends over 15 amino acids. Germline lookup yields CDR1 SGHVS and CDR2 FQNEAQ. CDR3: CASSRSRGMADTQYF. CDR3 nucleotides: TGTGCCAGCAGCCGCTCGCGGGGCATGGCAGATACGCAGTATTTT.

This clone was observed once. This rearrangement joins TRBV15 to TRBJ1-2, with no clear D. Germline CDR1 reads LNHNV; CDR2 reads YYDKDF (reference sequence). The CDR3 extends over 12 amino acids. V dropped 6 bases and J dropped 2 bases, with 7 bases sitting between them. The CDR3 spells CATSKQNYGYTF. DNA of the CDR3: TGTGCCACCAGTAAACAGAACTATGGCTACACCTTC.

J is TRBJ1-6 and V is TRBV5-6; possible D gene TRBD1, 5 bases. From germline, CDR1 is SGHDT and CDR2 YYEEEE. The CDR3 loop spans 14 amino acids. Between the trimmed V and J ends, which lost 4 bases and 13 bases, there was a span of 18 bases. The CDR3 DNA is TGTGCCAGCAGCCTGAAGATGGAAGGGGCGCCCCTCCACTTT. Translation gives CASSLKMEGAPLHF.

This clone was detected only once. The J gene is TRBJ1-1, the V gene TRBV3-1 (or the pseudogene TRBV3-2), with TRBD1 identical over 7 bases. The germline V gene encodes CDR1 LGHDT and CDR2 YNNKEL (reference sequence). The CDR3 runs 13 residues. After removal of 4 bases from V and 1 base from J, the junction contained 0 bases not matched to a gene. The CDR3 DNA is TGTGCCAGCAGCCGGACAGGGAACACTGAAGCTTTCTTT. The encoded protein is CASSRTGNTEAFF.

The V gene is TRBV7-2, the J gene TRBJ2-3; 12 positions agree with TRBD2. Germline assignment: CDR1 SGHTA and CDR2 FQGNSA. The CDR3 totals 15 residues. Trimming at V came to 1 base and at J to 9 bases, leaving 5 bases not matched to a gene. The CDR3 sequence is CASSLDWTSGETQYF. CDR3 nucleotides: TGTGCCAGCAGCTTAGATTGGACTAGCGGGGAGACGCAGTATTTT.

The chain has TRBV3-1 (or the pseudogene TRBV3-2) and TRBJ2-7; a possible D gene is TRBD2 (7 bases). Looked up from germline, CDR1 is LGHDT and CDR2 is YNNKEL (reference sequence). This CDR3 has 13 amino acids. The ends were cut back, 5 bases at V and 3 bases at J, with 11 bases in the middle. CDR3 coding DNA: TGTGCCAGCAGCAAGGGGGGGTTCTACGAGCAGTACTTC. As protein: CASSKGGFYEQYF.

This clone was seen a handful of times. The chain is built from TRBV18 and TRBJ2-7; 13 bases agree with TRBD2. The CDR3 has 16 amino acids. Losses at the gene ends were 5 bases for V and 7 bases for J; bases not matched to a gene: 11. Per germline, CDR1 KGHSH and CDR2 LQKENI. The CDR3 loop is CASSTNPGLAGVEQYF. CDR3 in DNA: TGTGCCAGCTCAACAAATCCAGGACTAGCGGGGGTGGAGCAGTACTTC.

The genes are TRBV2 and TRBJ2-5, with D unclear. Germline V gene data show CDR1 as SNHLY and CDR2 as FYNNEI. Trimming left V 4 bases short and J 3 bases short, with 6 bases between. This CDR3 region has 12 residues. The DNA for the CDR3 is TGTGCCAGCAGTGCACGGGAAGAGACCCAGTACTTC. Translation gives CASSAREETQYF.

This clone was seen ten or more times. CDR3 in amino acids: CASSSDSSNEKLFF. The CDR3 DNA reads TGTGCCAGCAGCTCGGACAGTTCTAATGAAAAACTGTTTTTT. This chain uses TRBV11-1 with TRBJ1-4, with D tentatively TRBD1 (6 bases). V lost 4 bases and J lost 3, with 9 bases in between. There are 14 residues in the CDR3. Germline CDR1 reads SGHAT; CDR2 reads FQDESV (reference sequence).